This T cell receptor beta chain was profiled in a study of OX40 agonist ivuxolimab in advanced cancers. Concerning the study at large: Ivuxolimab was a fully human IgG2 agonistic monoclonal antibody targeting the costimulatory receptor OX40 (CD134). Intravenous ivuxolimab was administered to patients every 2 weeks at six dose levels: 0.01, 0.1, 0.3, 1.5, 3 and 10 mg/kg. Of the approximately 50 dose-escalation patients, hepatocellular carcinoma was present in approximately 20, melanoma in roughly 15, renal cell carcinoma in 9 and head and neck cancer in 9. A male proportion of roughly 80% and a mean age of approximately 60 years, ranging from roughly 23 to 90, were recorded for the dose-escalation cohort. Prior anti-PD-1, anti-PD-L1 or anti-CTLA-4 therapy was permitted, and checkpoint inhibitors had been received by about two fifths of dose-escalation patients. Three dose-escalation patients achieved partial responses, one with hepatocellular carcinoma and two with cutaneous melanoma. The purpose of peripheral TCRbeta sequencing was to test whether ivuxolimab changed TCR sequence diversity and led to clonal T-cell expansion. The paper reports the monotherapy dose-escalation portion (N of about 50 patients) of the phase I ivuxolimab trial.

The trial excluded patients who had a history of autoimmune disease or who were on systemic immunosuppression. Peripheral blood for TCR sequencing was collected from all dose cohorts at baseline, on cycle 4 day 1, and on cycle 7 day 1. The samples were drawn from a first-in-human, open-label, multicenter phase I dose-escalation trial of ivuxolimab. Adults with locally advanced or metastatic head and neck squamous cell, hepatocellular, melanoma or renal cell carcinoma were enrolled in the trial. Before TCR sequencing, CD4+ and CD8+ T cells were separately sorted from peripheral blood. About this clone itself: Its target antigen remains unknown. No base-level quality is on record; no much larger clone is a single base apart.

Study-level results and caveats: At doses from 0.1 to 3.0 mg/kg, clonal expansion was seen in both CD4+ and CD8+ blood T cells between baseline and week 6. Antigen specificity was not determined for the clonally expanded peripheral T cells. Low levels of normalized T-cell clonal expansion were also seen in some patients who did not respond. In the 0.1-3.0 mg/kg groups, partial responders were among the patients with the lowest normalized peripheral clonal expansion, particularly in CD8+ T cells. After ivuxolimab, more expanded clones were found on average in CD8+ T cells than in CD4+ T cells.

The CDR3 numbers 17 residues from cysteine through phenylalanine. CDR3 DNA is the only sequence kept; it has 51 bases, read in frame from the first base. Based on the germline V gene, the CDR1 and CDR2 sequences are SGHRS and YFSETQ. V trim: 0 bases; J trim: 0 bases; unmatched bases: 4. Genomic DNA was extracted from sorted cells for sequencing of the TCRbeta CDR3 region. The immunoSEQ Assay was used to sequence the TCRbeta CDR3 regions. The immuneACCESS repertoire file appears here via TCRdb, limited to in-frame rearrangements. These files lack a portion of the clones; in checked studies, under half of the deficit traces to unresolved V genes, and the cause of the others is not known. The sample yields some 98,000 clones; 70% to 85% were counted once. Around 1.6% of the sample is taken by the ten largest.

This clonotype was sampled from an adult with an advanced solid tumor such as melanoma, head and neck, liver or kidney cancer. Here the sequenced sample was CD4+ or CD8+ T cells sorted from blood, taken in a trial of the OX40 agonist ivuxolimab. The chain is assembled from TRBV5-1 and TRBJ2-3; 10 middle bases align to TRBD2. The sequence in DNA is TGCGCCAGCAGCTTGGAGGGACTAGCGTTTAGCACAGATACGCAGTATTTT. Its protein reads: CASSLEGLAFSTDTQYF.